This T cell receptor beta chain appears in the sequencing data of a study of vaccination effects on CD4 cells after COVID-19. Looking at the study overall: It was with roughly 9.5 IU/ml IL-2 and about 9.2 ug/ml peptides that around 1.9 million PBMC per well were cultured.

Once cultured for approximately ten days, the cells underwent separation to obtain CD4+ T cells. A note on this clone: Its antigen is not identified.

Trimming pared 2 bases from V and 4 bases from J, leaving 20 bases between. The CDR3 is made up of 17 amino acids. The V gene's germline CDR1 is SNHLY and CDR2 FYNNEI. Generated by immunoSEQ multiplex PCR, the TCRdb table keeps only in-frame clones and is missing some. This table holds about 46,000 clones, roughly 72% found once. Broader study findings: Following vaccination, convalescents' spike-reactive clones were mostly new ones induced by the vaccine. Clones induced by infection and by vaccine showed marked clonal contraction late after vaccination.

The chain combines TRBV2 with TRBJ1-2; tentatively, D is TRBD1 (6 bases). The specimen was CD4+ T cells from PBMCs cultured without peptide, collected before COVID-19 vaccination. The clonotype comes from a human donor who had a prior SARS-CoV-2 infection. The CDR3 is CASSEIGQGFGSYGYTF. In DNA form, the CDR3 reads TGTGCCAGCAGTGAAATTGGGCAGGGGTTTGGGAGCTATGGCTACACCTTC.